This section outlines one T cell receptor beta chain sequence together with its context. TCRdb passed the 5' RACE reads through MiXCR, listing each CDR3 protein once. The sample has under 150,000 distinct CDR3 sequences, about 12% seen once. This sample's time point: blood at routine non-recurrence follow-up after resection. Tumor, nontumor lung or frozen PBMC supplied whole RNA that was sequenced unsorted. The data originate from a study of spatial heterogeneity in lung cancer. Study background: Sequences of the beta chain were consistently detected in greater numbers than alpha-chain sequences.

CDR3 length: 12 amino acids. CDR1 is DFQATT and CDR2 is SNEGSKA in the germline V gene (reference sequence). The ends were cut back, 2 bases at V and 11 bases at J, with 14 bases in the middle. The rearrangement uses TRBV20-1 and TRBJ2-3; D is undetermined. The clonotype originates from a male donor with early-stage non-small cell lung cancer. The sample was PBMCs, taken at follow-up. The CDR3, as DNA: TGCAGTGCTAGAAACCCGGACGTGGGGCAGTATTTT. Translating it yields CSARNPDVGQYF.